This entry lists 7 T cell receptor beta chains sequenced from one sample in a study of T cell responses to AZD1222 COVID-19 vaccine. Sequencing was performed with immunoSEQ multiplex PCR; in TCRdb, only in-frame clones are kept and a portion is missing. The table records approximately 220,000 clones, around 93% of them present only once. This specimen was peripheral blood, taken on day 0 of MenACWY control vaccination. These receptors were taken from an adult in good health.

The chain is built from TRBV4-3 and TRBJ1-4; possibly TRBD1 for D (5 bases). V gave up 2 bases and J gave up 5 bases, with 9 bases separating them. The CDR3 contains 14 residues. Per germline, CDR1 LGHNA and CDR2 YSLEER. The CDR3 region is CASSQNQGNEKLFF. CDR3 DNA: TGCGCCAGCAGCCAAAACCAGGGAAATGAAAAACTGTTTTTT.

The chain has TRBV10-3 and TRBJ2-7; TRBD1 agrees at 10 bases. V gave up 4 bases and J gave up 7 bases; unmatched junction bases: 10. Germline lookup yields CDR1 ENHRY and CDR2 SYGVKD. This CDR3 is 15 amino acids long. CDR3 coding DNA: TGTGCCATCAGTGGTCACGACAGGGGGCTAGAGGAGCAGTACTTC. Its translation: CAISGHDRGLEEQYF.

The V and J genes are TRBV2 and TRBJ1-1; the D gene is possibly TRBD1 (6 bases). Germline V gene lookup returns CDR1 SNHLY and CDR2 FYNNEI. This CDR3 is built from 12 residues. V lost 10 bases and J lost 5, with 14 bases in between. The CDR3 loop reads CATTGRGTEAFF. CDR3 sequence (DNA): TGTGCCACCACAGGGCGAGGAACTGAAGCTTTCTTT.

The chain links TRBV7-9 to TRBJ2-5; D is unclear. V lost 1 base and J 5 bases, leaving 5 bases between the germline ends. The length of the CDR3 is 12 residues. Germline V gene lookup returns CDR1 SEHNR and CDR2 FQNEAQ (reference sequence). The CDR3 DNA follows: TGTGCCAGCAGCTTAGGCCGGGAGACCCAGTACTTC. Its protein product is CASSLGRETQYF.

The chain combines TRBV6-5 with TRBJ2-7; D uncertain. Germline V lookup: CDR1 MNHEY, CDR2 SVGAGI. Trimming took 8 bases from V and 6 from J, leaving 11 bases between them. The CDR3 loop spans 11 amino acids. In DNA form, the CDR3 reads TGTGCCAGCGAAACTACCTCCGAGCAGTACTTC. Amino acids: CASETTSEQYF.

A remark on this clone: Compared with germline, one end of the junction differs, possibly owing to a read error. Different DNA sequences within this sample yield the same CDR3. The chain employs TRBV3-1 (or the pseudogene TRBV3-2) and TRBJ1-4, with D tentatively TRBD1 (6 bases). Germline V gives CDR1 LGHDT, CDR2 YNNKEL (reference sequence). The CDR3 contains 16 residues. CDR3: CASSQDPTGANEKLFF. The CDR3 nucleotides are TGTGCCAGCAGCCAAGACCCGACAGGTGCTAACGAAAAACTGTTTTTT.

The J gene is TRBJ1-6, the V gene TRBV3-1 (or the pseudogene TRBV3-2); D remains ambiguous. There are 17 residues in the CDR3. V lost 1 base and J 10 bases, leaving 20 bases between the germline ends. CDR1 and CDR2 from the germline V gene are LGHDT and YNNKEL (reference sequence). The DNA of the CDR3 is TGTGCCAGCAGCCAAGGGGCTTTACGAACGGTTAGGTCACCCCTCCACTTT. It yields the protein CASSQGALRTVRSPLHF.